This is a list of T cell receptor beta chains from one sample in a study of blood T cell repertoires in COVID-19. Only in-frame clones appear in the TCRdb table, and some are missing; sequencing was by immunoSEQ multiplex PCR. The table has around 220,000 clones, under 85% seen once. The sample comprised peripheral blood. The receptors originated from a woman of 80 years or more with COVID-19, enrolled during active disease. The CDR3 runs from the conserved cysteine through the conserved F or W. The D gene is left open where the match is weak. Some rows have no size entry. The others give once, few or many, or a class for an expanded clone.

D gene | J gene | V gene | clone size | CDR3 DNA | CDR3 protein
. | TRBJ1-5 | TRBV23-1 | . | TGCGCCAGCAGTCGCGGGCCAGGTGATCAGCCCCAGCATTTT | CASSRGPGDQPQHF
. | TRBJ2-5 | TRBV7-9 | once | TGTGCCAGCAGCTTTGACTATCGGGAGACCCAGTACTTC | CASSFDYRETQYF
. | TRBJ1-5 | TRBV2 | . | TGTGCCAGCAGCCCACAGGGCCTTGATCAGCCCCAGCATTTT | CASSPQGLDQPQHF
TRBD2 | TRBJ2-3 | TRBV7-2 | . | TGTGCCAGCAGCTCCCGGGAGGCAGATACGCAGTATTTT | CASSSREADTQYF
. | TRBJ1-6 | TRBV6-5 | . | TGTGCCAGCAGTTACGGGGGGGGTAATTCACCCCTCCACTTT | CASSYGGGNSPLHF
TRBD2 | TRBJ2-7 | TRBV5-1 | . | TGCGCCAGCAGCTTGGCAGGGACTACCTACGAGCAGTACTTC | CASSLAGTTYEQYF
. | TRBJ1-1 | TRBV5-5 | . | TGTGCCAGCAGCTTCTATCACACTGAAGCTTTCTTT | CASSFYHTEAFF
TRBD1 | TRBJ2-2 | TRBV19 | few | TGTGCCAGTAGTTGGGGGACAGGGGGTACCGGGGAGCTGTTTTTT | CASSWGTGGTGELFF
. | TRBJ1-1 | TRBV6-2/TRBV6-3 | . | TGTGCCAGCAGTGTACCCCCCGTGGGAGTGAACACTGAAGCTTTCTTT | CASSVPPVGVNTEAFF
. | TRBJ2-5 | TRBV6-1 | . | TGTGCCAGCAGTGACCAACAGGGCCAACAAGAGACCCAGTACTTC | CASSDQQGQQETQYF
. | TRBJ2-3 | TRBV5-1 | few | TGCGCCAGCAGCCTACTTGAGGGCACAGATACGCAGTATTTT | CASSLLEGTDTQYF
. | TRBJ1-3 | TRBV6-1 | . | TGTGCCAGCAGTGAAGGCGGTGCAGGGTCCGGAAACACCATATATTTT | CASSEGGAGSGNTIYF
. | TRBJ1-3 | TRBV18 | . | TGTGCCAGCTCACCCCCAGGCGTCAGCTCTGGAAACACCATATATTTT | CASSPPGVSSGNTIYF
. | TRBJ2-7 | TRBV19 | . | TGTGCCAGTAGTATAGGGGCGGGGAGGACTCTCACCGAGCAGTACTTC | CASSIGAGRTLTEQYF
. | TRBJ1-1 | TRBV3-1/TRBV3-2 | once | TGTGCCAGCAGCCTCCAGATGAACACTGAAGCTTTCTTT | CASSLQMNTEAFF
. | TRBJ1-2 | TRBV6-5 | . | TGTGCCAGCAGTCCCGGGGGGGCCACTAACTATGGCTACACCTTC | CASSPGGATNYGYTF
. | TRBJ1-5 | TRBV2 | once | TGTGCCAGCAGTGCCGACACCCGCAATCAGCCCCAGCATTTT | CASSADTRNQPQHF
. | TRBJ2-2 | TRBV7-6 | . | TGTGCCAGCAGCTTAAGGGCAAACGGGGACACCGGGGAGCTGTTTTTT | CASSLRANGDTGELFF
. | TRBJ2-3 | TRBV6-6 | . | TGTGCCAGCAGGACTGGGGGGACAGATACGCAGTATTTT | CASRTGGTDTQYF
. | TRBJ1-5 | TRBV2 | once | TGTGCCAGCCGCCCGCAGGGCAATCAGCCCCAGCATTTT | CASRPQGNQPQHF
TRBD1 | TRBJ1-1 | TRBV6-5 | once | TGTGCCAGCAGAGCCAGGGGGGACACTGAAGCTTTCTTT | CASRARGDTEAFF
. | TRBJ1-5 | TRBV27 | few | TGTGCCAGCAGTGCGACTCCCCAGGGTCCCAATCAGCCCCAGCATTTT | CASSATPQGPNQPQHF
. | TRBJ2-3 | TRBV7-2 | . | TGTGCCAGCAGCTCCCCGACTAACACAGATACGCAGTATTTT | CASSSPTNTDTQYF
TRBD1 | TRBJ2-1 | TRBV5-1 | . | TGCGCCAGCAGCTCCCACACCGGACAGGGGGCGCAACATGAGCAGTTCTTC | CASSSHTGQGAQHEQFF
. | TRBJ2-7 | TRBV3-1/TRBV3-2 | many | TGTGCCAGCAGCCCCGGCCCGTCCTCGACAGGACTCGAGCAGTACTTC | CASSPGPSSTGLEQYF
TRBD1 | TRBJ1-2 | TRBV7-9 | . | TGTGCCAGCAGCCCCGGGACAGGGGGCGTCGGATATGGCTACACCTTC | CASSPGTGGVGYGYTF
TRBD1 | TRBJ1-6 | TRBV9 | . | TGTGCCAGCAGCGTAGGGGGGGGGACAGGGCGGTCACCCCTCCACTTT | CASSVGGGTGRSPLHF
. | TRBJ2-7 | TRBV5-1 | . | TGCGCCAGCAGCTTGGCAGGGAACTCCTACGAGCAGTACTTC | CASSLAGNSYEQYF
. | TRBJ1-4 | TRBV25-1 | once | TGTGCCAGCAGTGAAGGGGGAGGCAGGGAAAAACTGTTTTTT | CASSEGGGREKLFF
TRBD2 | TRBJ2-3 | TRBV4-1 | . | TGCGCCAGCAGCCGCGGGAGTCCTTCGGGAGATACGCAGTATTTT | CASSRGSPSGDTQYF
. | TRBJ2-1 | TRBV2 | . | TGTGCCAGCACTCGCAGGGGACTAGAGCAGTTCTTC | CASTRRGLEQFF
. | TRBJ1-1 | TRBV5-5 | . | TGTGCCAGCAGCTTTAGGGCGGAGGGCGGGTTCGCTGAAGCTTTCTTT | CASSFRAEGGFAEAFF
TRBD1 | TRBJ1-3 | TRBV6-1 | . | TGTGCCAGCAGTGTCCTACAGGGGTTGGAAGGAAACACCATATATTTT | CASSVLQGLEGNTIYF
TRBD1 | TRBJ2-1 | TRBV19 | few | TGTGCCAGTAGTATCGCAGCAGGGGGCACTTACAATGAGCAGTTCTTC | CASSIAAGGTYNEQFF
TRBD2 | TRBJ2-3 | TRBV11-3 | . | TGTGCCAGCAGCTTTACTAGCGGGGTGGGACGTGATACGCAGTATTTT | CASSFTSGVGRDTQYF
TRBD1 | TRBJ1-2 | TRBV9 | . | TGTGCCAGCGTGGGAAGCGGGACAGGGGAGGGTGGCTACACCTTC | CASVGSGTGEGGYTF
. | TRBJ2-7 | TRBV6-5 | . | TGTGCCAGCAGTCGCAGGGCCTACGAGCAGTACTTC | CASSRRAYEQYF
TRBD1 | TRBJ2-5 | TRBV5-6 | once | TGTGCCAGCAGCCCAACAGGGGGCCGGGAGACCCAGTACTTC | CASSPTGGRETQYF
TRBD2 | TRBJ2-2 | TRBV5-1 | . | TGCGCCAGTACGGGACTAGCGGGAGTAAACACCGGGGAGCTGTTTTTT | CASTGLAGVNTGELFF
TRBD1 | TRBJ1-5 | TRBV3-1/TRBV3-2 | . | TGTGCCAGCAGTGATACAGGGGATGGCAATCAGCCCCAGCATTTT | CASSDTGDGNQPQHF
. | TRBJ2-7 | TRBV7-9 | . | TGTGCCAGCAGCTTTCAGGGCTACGAGCAGTACTTC | CASSFQGYEQYF
. | TRBJ2-3 | TRBV6-6 | . | TGTGCCAGCAGTCAAAACATCGGTCCCTCTACTAGCGATACGCAGTATTTT | CASSQNIGPSTSDTQYF
TRBD2 | TRBJ2-1 | TRBV5-1 | . | TGCGCCAGCAGCAGGACTAGCGTCACTGAGCAGTTCTTC | CASSRTSVTEQFF
. | TRBJ1-6 | TRBV18 | . | TGTGCCAGCTCACCGGAGGGGACTGCAAGCTCCTATAATTCACCCCTCCACTTT | CASSPEGTASSYNSPLHF